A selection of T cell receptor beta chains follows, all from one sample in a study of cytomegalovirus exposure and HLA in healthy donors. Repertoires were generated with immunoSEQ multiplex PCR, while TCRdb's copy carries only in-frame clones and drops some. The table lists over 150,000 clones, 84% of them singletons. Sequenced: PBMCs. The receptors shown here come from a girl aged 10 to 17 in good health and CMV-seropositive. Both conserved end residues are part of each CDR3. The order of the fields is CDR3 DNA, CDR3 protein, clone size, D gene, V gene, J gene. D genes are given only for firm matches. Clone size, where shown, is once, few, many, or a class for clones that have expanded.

DNA: TGTGCCAGCAGCCACACAGGCTTACTGCTCAAGACTGAAGCTTTCTTT; CDR3: CASSHTGLLLKTEAFF; size: NA; D: NA; V: TRBV11-2; J: TRBJ1-1
DNA: TGTGCCAGCAGCTTGCTTTCCGATGCGGGACGGAACAATGAGCAGTTCTTC; CDR3: CASSLLSDAGRNNEQFF; size: NA; D: NA; V: TRBV5-6; J: TRBJ2-1
DNA: TGTGCCAGCAGTGACGGGAGGAGCGGGGGGATTTACAATGAGCAGTTCTTC; CDR3: CASSDGRSGGIYNEQFF; size: NA; D: TRBD2; V: TRBV6-4; J: TRBJ2-1
DNA: TGCGCCAGCAGCCCCCGACAGGGGAGTGCCACAGATACGCAGTATTTT; CDR3: CASSPRQGSATDTQYF; size: NA; D: TRBD1; V: TRBV4-1; J: TRBJ2-3
DNA: TGTGCCAGCAGCCCTAGCACAGATACGCAGTATTTT; CDR3: CASSPSTDTQYF; size: NA; D: NA; V: TRBV7-9; J: TRBJ2-3
DNA: TGTGCCAGCAGCGCCTTAGCGGGGGGCAGATACAATGAGCAGTTCTTC; CDR3: CASSALAGGRYNEQFF; size: once; D: TRBD2; V: TRBV27; J: TRBJ2-1
DNA: TGTGCCAGCTCGGGACAGGGATACTCTGGAAACACCATATATTTT; CDR3: CASSGQGYSGNTIYF; size: once; D: TRBD1; V: TRBV2; J: TRBJ1-3
DNA: TGTGCCAGCAGTTGGCGGGGGGGAGAGACCCAGTACTTC; CDR3: CASSWRGGETQYF; size: NA; D: TRBD2; V: TRBV6-5; J: TRBJ2-5
DNA: TGTGCCAGCAGTCGGGGGGAAGCTTTCTTT; CDR3: CASSRGEAFF; size: NA; D: NA; V: TRBV6-6; J: TRBJ1-1
DNA: TGTGCCAGCAGCGCACACGGGGGGGATGAGCAGTTCTTC; CDR3: CASSAHGGDEQFF; size: NA; D: TRBD2; V: TRBV9; J: TRBJ2-1
DNA: TGTGCCAGTAGTTTCCAGGGAGGTGATGGCTACACCTTC; CDR3: CASSFQGGDGYTF; size: NA; D: NA; V: TRBV19; J: TRBJ1-2
DNA: TGTGCCAGCAGTTCCCCGTATGGACAGGGGGGAGGAACTGAAGCTTTCTTT; CDR3: CASSSPYGQGGGTEAFF; size: NA; D: TRBD1; V: TRBV7-9; J: TRBJ1-1